The T cell receptor beta chain described here comes from a study of persistence of HIV-infected CD4 T cells. Study information: The sample holds CD4+ T cells responsive to CMV or HIV-1 Gag. Study results and limitations: TCR analyses could not target the rare provirus-carrying CMV-responding cells.

The immunoSEQ assay was version 4, run in survey mode. Only in-frame clones appear in the TCRdb table, and some are missing; sequencing was by immunoSEQ multiplex PCR. The table shows under 60,000 clones, with around 75% occurring only once. Lysates of CMV-infected fibroblasts at around 10 ug/mL stimulated these cells. CD40L-negative CD69-negative CD45RO-high memory CD4+ T cells were sorted as populations depleted of antigen-responding cells. This clone has more than one count but fewer than ten. Antigen specificity is unknown. The V gene's germline CDR1 is SNHLY and CDR2 FYNNEI. The trim removed 0 bases at V and 6 bases at J, leaving 5 bases unmatched. This CDR3 spans 15 amino acids.

The material sequenced was CD4+ T cells sorted from PBMCs after roughly 18-hour stimulation, taken from a patient who received antiretroviral therapy. The chain couples TRBV2 to TRBJ2-1, with 7 bases aligning to TRBD1. The TCR was taken from an adult man with HIV who was CMV-seropositive. In DNA form, the CDR3 reads TGTGCCAGCAGTGAAGCGAGGACAGGAGGCAATGAGCAGTTCTTC. Amino acids: CASSEARTGGNEQFF.